A single sample is the source of the 23 T cell receptor beta chains below, sequenced in a study of cytomegalovirus exposure and HLA in healthy donors. Profiling relied on immunoSEQ multiplex PCR, and the TCRdb table lists in-frame clones only, not all of them. The sample contains approximately 150,000 clones, 91% of which appear only once. Source material: PBMCs. These receptors all stem from a woman aged 18-29 years in good health and CMV-seropositive.

V is TRBV29-1 and J is TRBJ1-1; D perhaps matches TRBD1 (6 bases). The CDR3 has 14 residues. Trimming removed 4 bases from V and 5 bases from J, with 17 bases in between. CDR1 and CDR2 (germline): SQVTM, ANQGSEA. CDR3 protein: CSVGGTGSITEAFF. In DNA form, the CDR3 reads TGCAGCGTTGGGGGCACAGGGAGTATTACTGAAGCTTTCTTT.

The chain employs TRBV7-2 and TRBJ2-7; 8 bases fit TRBD1. This CDR3 is 16 amino acids long. Germline V lookup: CDR1 SGHTA, CDR2 FQGNSA. V lost 5 bases to trimming and J lost 5 bases; unmatched junction nucleotides: 14. CDR3 residues: CASSTGNPGQGHEQYF. In nucleotides, the CDR3 is TGTGCCAGCAGCACCGGGAACCCTGGACAGGGCCACGAGCAGTACTTC.

The chain has TRBV5-4 and TRBJ1-2; TRBD1 agrees at 8 bases. Germline V gene data show CDR1 as SGHNT and CDR2 as YYREEE (reference sequence). V gave up 2 bases and J gave up 8 bases; unmatched junction bases: 11. The CDR3 length is 15 residues. The CDR3 here is CASSFHTGGARGYTF. The CDR3 nucleotides are TGTGCCAGCAGCTTTCATACAGGGGGAGCGCGGGGCTACACCTTC.

The chain employs TRBV9 and TRBJ2-1; 12 positions agree with TRBD2. The J segment lost 10 bases and the V segment lost 0 bases, leaving 8 bases of the junction unmatched. The CDR3 runs to 16 residues. From germline, CDR1 is SGDLS and CDR2 YYNGEE. The CDR3 here is CASSVAPSGGAREQFF. CDR3 coding DNA: TGTGCCAGCAGCGTAGCCCCTAGCGGGGGGGCTCGGGAGCAGTTCTTC.

This clone was counted a few times. The J gene is TRBJ2-7, the V gene TRBV11-2; no clear D. The CDR3 is made up of 13 amino acids. CDR1 is SGHAT and CDR2 is FQNNGV in the germline V gene. Trimming stripped 0 bases from V and 5 bases from J, with 8 bases between. CDR3: CASSLERQDEQYF. The CDR3 DNA is TGTGCCAGCAGCTTAGAACGCCAGGACGAGCAGTACTTC.

CDR3 amino acids: CASSLSRVDGYTF. CDR3 sequence (DNA): TGTGCCAGCAGTTTATCCAGGGTGGACGGCTACACCTTC. This sequence joins TRBV28 and TRBJ1-2; possibly TRBD1 for D (5 bases). Deletions cut 1 base from V and 8 bases from J, with 11 bases between. This CDR3 spans 13 amino acids. Germline V CDR1 and CDR2: MDHEN, SYDVKM.

The chain has TRBV6-5 and TRBJ1-1; maybe TRBD1 (6 bases). V lost 6 bases and J lost 2, with 16 bases in between. This CDR3 comprises 15 residues. Germline CDR1 is MNHEY and CDR2 is SVGAGI. CDR3 in DNA: TGTGCCAGCAGATCAGGACAGATCGTCAACACTGAAGCTTTCTTT. This encodes CASRSGQIVNTEAFF.

The rearrangement uses TRBV5-1 and TRBJ1-6, with TRBD1 matching over 7 bases. The CDR3 is 13 amino acids. The ends lost 3 bases at V and 8 bases at J; junction bases unmatched: 2. In germline, CDR1 is SGHRS, CDR2 YFSETQ. CDR3 amino acids: CASSSDRDSPLHF. The CDR3, as DNA: TGCGCCAGCAGCTCCGACAGGGATTCACCCCTCCACTTT.

The V and J genes are TRBV4-3 and TRBJ2-7; D is perhaps TRBD2 (6 bases). Germline assignment: CDR1 LGHNA and CDR2 YSLEER. The length of the CDR3 is 16 residues. The V end lost 0 bases, the J end lost 2 bases, and 14 bases lay between the germline ends. The CDR3 coding sequence is TGCGCCAGCAGCCAAGATCCAAGCGGGCTTACCTACGAGCAGTACTTC. Encoded protein: CASSQDPSGLTYEQYF.

The chain uses TRBV19 and TRBJ1-1; 8 bases are shared with TRBD1. Losses at the gene ends were 4 bases for V and 4 bases for J; bases not matched to a gene: 2. There are 13 residues in the CDR3. CDR1 LNHDA and CDR2 SQIVND come from the germline V gene (reference sequence). DNA of the CDR3: TGTGCCAGTAGTAGCACAGGGGGCACTGAAGCTTTCTTT. Amino acids: CASSSTGGTEAFF.

V usage is TRBV5-4 and J usage is TRBJ2-2; TRBD1 aligns across 8 bases. Germline CDR1 reads SGHNT; CDR2 reads YYREEE (reference sequence). V trimming: 4 bases; J trimming: 7 bases; junction bases outside the gene matches: 3. This CDR3 has 13 residues. The CDR3 DNA reads as TGTGCCAGCAGCGCGACAGGGGTCGGGGAGCTGTTTTTT. This encodes CASSATGVGELFF.

J is TRBJ2-5 and V is TRBV12-5, with D possibly matching TRBD2 (5 bases). CDR1 is LGHNT and CDR2 is FRNRAP in the germline V gene. There are 16 residues in the CDR3. With 3 bases removed from V and 6 bases from J, the gap between germline ends came to 20 bases. The CDR3 DNA is TGTGCTAGTGGTTTTCACACCTTGACGGAGGAGAAGACCCAGTACTTC. Its translation is CASGFHTLTEEKTQYF.

This clone came up a few times. This chain uses TRBV7-9 with TRBJ1-1; D ambiguous. V was cut by 5 bases and J by 0 bases, with 13 bases left in between. Germline-derived CDR1 and CDR2 are SEHNR and FQNEAQ (reference sequence). This CDR3 comprises 15 residues. CDR3 sequence reads: CASSRGQIMNTEAFF. DNA for the CDR3: TGTGCCAGCAGCCGCGGGCAGATTATGAACACTGAAGCTTTCTTT.

The V and J genes are TRBV9 and TRBJ2-1; 16 bases map to TRBD2. CDR1 and CDR2 from the germline V gene are SGDLS and YYNGEE. CDR3 length: 17 amino acids. V gave up 4 bases and J gave up 7 bases; unmatched junction bases: 8. CDR3 protein: CASSPRGTSGRGNEQFF. CDR3 DNA sequence: TGTGCCAGCAGCCCTCGTGGGACTAGCGGGAGGGGGAATGAGCAGTTCTTC.

V gene TRBV5-1 combines with J gene TRBJ2-7; D is ambiguous. The germline V gene encodes CDR1 SGHRS and CDR2 YFSETQ. The CDR3 loop spans 13 amino acids. V was trimmed by 4 bases and J by 5 bases, leaving 13 bases between them. The CDR3 coding sequence is TGCGCCAGCAGCCTAAACCTCCAACACGAGCAGTACTTC. Residues: CASSLNLQHEQYF.

This clone was seen a handful of times. The chain links TRBV5-6 to TRBJ2-5; unclear D gene. The CDR3 totals 12 residues. V was trimmed by 0 bases and J by 5 bases, leaving 5 bases between them. The germline CDR1 and CDR2 sequences are SGHDT and YYEEEE. The CDR3 DNA reads TGTGCCAGCAGCTTGGATCAGGAGACCCAGTACTTC. It encodes CASSLDQETQYF.

The V and J genes are TRBV10-2 and TRBJ2-1; 9 bases line up with TRBD2. Trimming removed 7 bases from V and 5 bases from J; junction bases left unmatched: 6. Per the germline V gene, CDR1 is WSHSY and CDR2 is SAAADI. CDR3 length equals 14 residues. CDR3 coding DNA: TGCGCCAGCAAACTTAGCGGGGGAAACAATGAGCAGTTCTTC. The encoded protein is CASKLSGGNNEQFF.

The rearrangement links TRBV7-6 to TRBJ1-6; D ambiguous. The CDR3 is 18 amino acids. Trimming stripped 1 base from V and 0 bases from J, with 13 bases between. Germline values: CDR1 SGHVS, CDR2 FNYEAQ. The chain's CDR3 is CASSLDSSRSSYNSPLHF. In nucleotides, the CDR3 is TGTGCCAGCAGCTTAGATTCGTCTAGGAGCTCCTATAATTCACCCCTCCACTTT. The whole variable domain, remainder taken from reference TRBV7-6 and TRBJ1-6, is GAGVSQSPRYKVTKRGQDVALRCDPISGHVSLYWYRQALGQGPEFLTYFNYEAQQDKSGLPNDRFSAERPEGSISTLTIQRTEQRDSAMYRCASSLDSSRSSYNSPLHFGNGTRLTVT.

This clone was detected a few times. The V gene is TRBV27, the J gene TRBJ1-2, with TRBD1 matching over 8 bases. J was trimmed by 10 bases and V by 6 bases; bases with no gene match: 10. Germline V lookup: CDR1 MNHEY, CDR2 SMNVEV (reference sequence). The CDR3 loop spans 13 amino acids. The DNA for the CDR3 is TGTGCCAGCAGCCCTCGGACAGGGCCGTTCTACACCTTC. The encoded protein is CASSPRTGPFYTF.

This clone has only one observation. This chain connects TRBV28 to TRBJ2-5; 7 nucleotides align to TRBD2. The CDR3 contains 13 residues. V gave up 11 bases and J gave up 4 bases; unmatched junction bases: 10. Germline V CDR1 and CDR2: MDHEN, SYDVKM. CDR3 loop: CAGTAGVGETQYF. DNA of the CDR3: TGTGCCGGAACGGCGGGAGTTGGAGAGACCCAGTACTTC.

CDR3 sequence: CASGGLLTEAFF. The DNA for the CDR3 is TGTGCCAGCGGAGGACTGCTCACTGAAGCTTTCTTT. V gene TRBV7-9 combines with J gene TRBJ1-1; the D is unclear. Trimming removed 8 bases from V and 4 bases from J, with 11 bases in between. This CDR3 has 12 amino acids. Germline V gene lookup returns CDR1 SEHNR and CDR2 FQNEAQ (reference sequence).

The chain employs TRBV6-6 and TRBJ2-5, with a tentative D call TRBD1 (7 bases). CDR1 and CDR2 from the germline V gene are MNHNY and SVGAGI (reference sequence). V was pared by 0 bases and J by 0 bases, with 11 bases between. This CDR3 comprises 16 residues. The chain's CDR3 is CASSYSGRGDQETQYF. For the CDR3, the DNA is TGTGCCAGCAGTTACTCAGGCAGGGGGGACCAAGAGACCCAGTACTTC.

This sequence joins TRBV11-3 and TRBJ2-2; tentative D call: TRBD1 (5 bases). Trimming stripped 5 bases from V and 7 bases from J, with 11 bases between. CDR3 length: 13 amino acids. Germline V CDR1 and CDR2: SGHNT, YENEEA. The CDR3 here is CASSVPRGGELFF. The CDR3 region has the DNA TGTGCCAGCAGCGTACCTAGGGGCGGGGAGCTGTTTTTT.